This T cell receptor (beta chain) was identified in a study of control samples from healthy donors and cancer patients (dated by TCRdb to about 2020). Regarding this clone: The specificity of this receptor is unknown. The record has no base qualities; no much larger clone is one base away.

The protocol used for the library was the immunoSEQ multiplex PCR assay. TCRdb stores this immuneACCESS table with in-frame sequences only. Part of the clones is absent; in the studies checked, under half of the shortfall reflects unresolved V genes, and no reason is known for the rest. The sample records fewer than 85,000 clones, about nine tenths of which are singletons. Clones ranked in the top ten supply 15% to 19% of the sample. The sample comprised blood. This clonotype originated in a man under 40 in good health.

The DNA reads TGTGCCAGCAGTTACTCAGGGAGCAGTATCTACAATGAGCAGTTCTTC. Translated, it reads CASSYSGSSIYNEQFF. The chain is made from TRBV6-5 and TRBJ2-1; a tentative D match to TRBD2 spans 5 bases. CDR1 MNHEY and CDR2 SVGAGI are derived from the germline V gene. Trimming at the junction amounts to 0 bases on V and 3 bases on J, and the germline ends lie 12 bases apart. The CDR3 covers 16 residues, taking in both the cysteine and the phenylalanine. Only CDR3 DNA remains: 48 bases, in frame from the first base.